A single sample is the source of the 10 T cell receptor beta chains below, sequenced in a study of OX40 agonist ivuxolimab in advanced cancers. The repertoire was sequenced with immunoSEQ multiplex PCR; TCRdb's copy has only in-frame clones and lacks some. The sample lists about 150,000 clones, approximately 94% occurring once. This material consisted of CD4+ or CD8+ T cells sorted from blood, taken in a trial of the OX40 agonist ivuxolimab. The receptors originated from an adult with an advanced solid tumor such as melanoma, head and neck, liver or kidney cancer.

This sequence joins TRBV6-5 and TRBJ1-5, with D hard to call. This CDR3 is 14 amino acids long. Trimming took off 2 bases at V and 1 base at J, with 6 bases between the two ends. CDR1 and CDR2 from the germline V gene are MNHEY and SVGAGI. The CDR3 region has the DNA TGTGCCAGCAGTTACCAGTTAAGCAATCAGCCCCAGCATTTT. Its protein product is CASSYQLSNQPQHF.

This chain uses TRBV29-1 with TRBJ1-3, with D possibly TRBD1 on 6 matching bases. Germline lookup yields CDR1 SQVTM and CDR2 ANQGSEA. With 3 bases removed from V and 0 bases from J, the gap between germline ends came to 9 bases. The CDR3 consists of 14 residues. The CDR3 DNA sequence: TGCAGCGTTGACCGGACAGACTCTGGAAACACCATATATTTT. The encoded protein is CSVDRTDSGNTIYF.

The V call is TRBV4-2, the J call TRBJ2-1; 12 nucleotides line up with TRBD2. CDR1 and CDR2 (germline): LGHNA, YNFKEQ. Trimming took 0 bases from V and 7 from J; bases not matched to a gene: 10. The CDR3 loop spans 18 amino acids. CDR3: CASSQDSSLAGGRNEQFF. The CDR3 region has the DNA TGTGCCAGCAGCCAAGATAGTTCCCTAGCGGGAGGGCGGAATGAGCAGTTCTTC.

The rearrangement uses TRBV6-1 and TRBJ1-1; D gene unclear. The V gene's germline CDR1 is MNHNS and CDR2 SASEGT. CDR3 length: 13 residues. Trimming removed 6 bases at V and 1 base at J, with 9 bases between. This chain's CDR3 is CASRPTGNTEAFF. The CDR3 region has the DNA TGTGCCAGCAGGCCGACGGGGAACACTGAAGCTTTCTTT.

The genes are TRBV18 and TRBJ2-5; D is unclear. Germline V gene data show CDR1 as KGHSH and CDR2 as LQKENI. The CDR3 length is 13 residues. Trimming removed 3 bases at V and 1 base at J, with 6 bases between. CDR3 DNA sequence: TGTGCCAGCTCACCGGGGTTCCAAGAGACCCAGTACTTC. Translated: CASSPGFQETQYF.

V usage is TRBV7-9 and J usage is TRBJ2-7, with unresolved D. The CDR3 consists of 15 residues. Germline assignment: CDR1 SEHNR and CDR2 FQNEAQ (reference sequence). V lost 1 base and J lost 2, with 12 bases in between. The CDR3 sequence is CASSLVWTPAYEQYF. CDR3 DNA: TGTGCCAGCAGCTTAGTATGGACCCCAGCCTACGAGCAGTACTTC.

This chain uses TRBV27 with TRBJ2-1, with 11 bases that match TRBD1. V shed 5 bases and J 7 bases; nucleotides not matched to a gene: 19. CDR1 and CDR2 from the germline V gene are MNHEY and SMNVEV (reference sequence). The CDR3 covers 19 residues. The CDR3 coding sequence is TGTGCCAGCAGTGGGGGGGACAGGGGGTCTAGCGGAGCGGGGAATGAGCAGTTCTTC. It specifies CASSGGDRGSSGAGNEQFF.

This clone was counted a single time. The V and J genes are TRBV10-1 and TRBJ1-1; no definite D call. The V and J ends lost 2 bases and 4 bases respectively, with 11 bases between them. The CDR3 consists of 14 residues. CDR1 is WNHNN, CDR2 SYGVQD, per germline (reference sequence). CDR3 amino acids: CASSENFWGTEAFF. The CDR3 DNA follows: TGCGCCAGCAGTGAGAACTTTTGGGGCACTGAAGCTTTCTTT.

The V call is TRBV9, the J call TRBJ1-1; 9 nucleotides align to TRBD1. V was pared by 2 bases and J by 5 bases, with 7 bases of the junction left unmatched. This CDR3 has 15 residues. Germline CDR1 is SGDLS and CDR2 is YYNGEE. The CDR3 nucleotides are TGTGCCAGCAGCGTCTCCATAGGGACAGGGACTGAAGCTTTCTTT. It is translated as CASSVSIGTGTEAFF.

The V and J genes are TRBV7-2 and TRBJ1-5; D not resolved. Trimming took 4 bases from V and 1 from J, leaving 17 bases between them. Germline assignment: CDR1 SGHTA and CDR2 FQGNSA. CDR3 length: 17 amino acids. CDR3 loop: CASSSVGGGGSNQPQHF. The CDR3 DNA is TGTGCCAGCAGCTCAGTGGGAGGTGGAGGGAGCAATCAGCCCCAGCATTTT.